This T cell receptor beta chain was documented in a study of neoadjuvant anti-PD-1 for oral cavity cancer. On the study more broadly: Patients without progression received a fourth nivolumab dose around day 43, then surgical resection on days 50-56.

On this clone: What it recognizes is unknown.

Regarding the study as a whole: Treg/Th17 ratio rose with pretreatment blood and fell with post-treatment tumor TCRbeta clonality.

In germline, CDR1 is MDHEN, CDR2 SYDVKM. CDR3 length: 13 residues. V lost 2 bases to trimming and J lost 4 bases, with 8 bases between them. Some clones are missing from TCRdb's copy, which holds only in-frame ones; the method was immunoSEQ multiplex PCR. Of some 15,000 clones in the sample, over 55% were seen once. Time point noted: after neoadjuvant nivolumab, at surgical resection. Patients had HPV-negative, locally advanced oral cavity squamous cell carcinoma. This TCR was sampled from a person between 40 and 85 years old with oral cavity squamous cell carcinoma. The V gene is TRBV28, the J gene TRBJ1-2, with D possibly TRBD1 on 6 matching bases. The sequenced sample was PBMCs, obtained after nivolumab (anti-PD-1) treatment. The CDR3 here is CASSLQGSYGYTF. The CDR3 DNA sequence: TGTGCCAGCAGTTTACAGGGGAGCTATGGCTACACCTTC.